Listed below are T cell receptor beta chains from one sample, sequenced in a study of T cells in Graves' hyperthyroidism and ophthalmopathy. TCRdb recomputed calls from the multiplex PCR reads with MiXCR, one row per CDR3 protein. The data hold approximately 560,000 distinct CDR3 sequences, with roughly 46% observed a single time. The sequenced sample consisted of peripheral blood or thyroid tissue (not recorded which). The receptors were sampled from a woman aged 18-29 years with Graves' hyperthyroidism. The CDR3 runs from the conserved cysteine through the conserved F or W. Each record gives: V gene, clone size, D gene, J gene, CDR3 protein, CDR3 DNA. D genes are given only for firm matches. Some rows mark clone size as missing; the rest say once, few, many or name a class of expanded clone.

V: TRBV29-1; size: -; D: TRBD1; J: TRBJ1-1; CDR3: CSGQGGCEAFF; DNA: TGCAGCGGACAGGGGGGGTGTGAAGCTTTCTTT
V: TRBV12-3/TRBV12-4; size: many; D: TRBD2; J: TRBJ2-5; CDR3: CASRGLIAGAGETQYF; DNA: TGTGCCAGCAGGGGTCTGATAGCGGGAGCTGGGGAGACCCAGTACTTC
V: TRBV19; size: -; D: TRBD1; J: TRBJ1-5; CDR3: CASSGDTGGGNQPQHF; DNA: TGTGCCAGTAGTGGCGACACAGGGGGAGGCAATCAGCCCCAGCATTTT
V: TRBV5-1; size: few; D: -; J: TRBJ2-7; CDR3: CASSLDRQSDYEQYF; DNA: TGCGCCAGCAGCTTAGATCGGCAGTCGGACTACGAGCAGTACTTC
V: TRBV5-1; size: many; D: -; J: TRBJ2-7; CDR3: CASSLRPFDEQYF; DNA: TGCGCCAGCAGCTTGCGACCGTTCGACGAGCAGTACTTC
V: TRBV19; size: few; D: -; J: TRBJ2-5; CDR3: CASKDRAGWETQYF; DNA: TGTGCCAGTAAGGACAGAGCAGGGTGGGAGACCCAGTACTTC
V: TRBV6-5; size: -; D: TRBD1; J: TRBJ1-6; CDR3: CASTVDRVGNSPLHF; DNA: TGTGCCAGCACCGTGGACAGGGTCGGGAATTCACCCCTCCACTTT
V: TRBV7-2; size: -; D: TRBD2; J: TRBJ2-7; CDR3: CASSVSGSFNEQYF; DNA: TGCGCCAGCAGCGTAAGCGGGAGTTTCAACGAGCAGTACTTC
V: TRBV24-1; size: -; D: -; J: TRBJ2-2; CDR3: CATSGLWPNTGELFF; DNA: TGTGCCACCAGTGGTCTTTGGCCGAACACCGGGGAGCTGTTTTTT
V: TRBV2; size: -; D: -; J: TRBJ2-5; CDR3: CARRGERKTQYF; DNA: TGTGCTAGAAGAGGGGAGAGAAAGACCCAGTACTTC
V: TRBV5-1; size: few; D: -; J: TRBJ1-4; CDR3: CASSWGFGNEKLFF; DNA: TGCGCCAGCAGCTGGGGGTTCGGGAACGAAAAACTGTTTTTT
V: TRBV5-1; size: -; D: TRBD1; J: TRBJ2-7; CDR3: CASRSLGTEIFYEQYF; DNA: TGTGCCAGCAGGTCCCTGGGGACAGAAATATTCTACGAGCAGTACTTC
V: TRBV20-1; size: few; D: -; J: TRBJ1-6; CDR3: CSATPAAILHF; DNA: TGCAGTGCCACCCCGGCGGCGATCCTCCACTTT
V: TRBV6-5; size: -; D: -; J: TRBJ1-4; CDR3: CASSFQGFNEKLFF; DNA: TGTGCCAGCAGTTTTCAAGGATTTAATGAAAAACTGTTTTTT
V: TRBV7-4; size: -; D: TRBD2; J: TRBJ2-7; CDR3: CASSPRGRDYEQYF; DNA: TGTGCCAGCAGCCCCCGCGGGAGGGACTACGAGCAGTACTTC
V: TRBV10-3; size: many; D: -; J: TRBJ1-3; CDR3: CAIRAGTGNTIYF; DNA: TGTGCCATCAGGGCGGGGACTGGAAACACCATATATTTT
V: TRBV15; size: once; D: -; J: TRBJ2-7; CDR3: CATSSLERADEQYF; DNA: TGTGCCACCAGCAGCTTGGAGCGGGCGGACGAGCAGTACTTC
V: TRBV10-3; size: -; D: -; J: TRBJ1-5; CDR3: CAINGQNQPQHF; DNA: TGTGCCATCAATGGACAGAATCAGCCCCAGCATTTT
V: TRBV10-3; size: once; D: -; J: TRBJ1-5; CDR3: CAISESRGNQPQHF; DNA: TGTGCCATCAGTGAGTCGAGGGGAAATCAGCCCCAGCATTTT
V: TRBV10-3; size: few; D: -; J: TRBJ2-3; CDR3: CATSGDSSTDTQYF; DNA: TGTGCCACTTCAGGGGACTCAAGCACAGATACGCAGTATTTT
V: TRBV10-3; size: -; D: TRBD1; J: TRBJ2-6; CDR3: CAISGDSSSGANVLTF; DNA: TGTGCCATCAGTGGGGACAGCTCCTCTGGGGCCAACGTCCTGACTTTC
V: TRBV19; size: -; D: -; J: TRBJ1-2; CDR3: CASTPGEGYHGYTF; DNA: TGTGCCAGTACCCCGGGCGAGGGATACCATGGCTACACCTTC
V: TRBV10-3; size: -; D: -; J: TRBJ2-5; CDR3: CASSASGLRETQYF; DNA: TGTGCCAGCAGTGCCTCGGGGCTCCGGGAGACCCAGTACTTC
V: TRBV7-2; size: few; D: -; J: TRBJ1-3; CDR3: CASSLFRGGNTIYF; DNA: TGTGCCAGCAGCTTATTCAGGGGCGGAAACACCATATATTTT
V: TRBV2; size: -; D: TRBD1; J: TRBJ1-5; CDR3: CASSQTGGRNQPQHF; DNA: TGTGCCAGCAGCCAGACAGGGGGCCGCAATCAGCCCCAGCATTTT
V: TRBV20-1; size: -; D: TRBD1; J: TRBJ1-4; CDR3: CSAPSTGTGVF; DNA: TGCAGTGCTCCCAGTACCGGGACAGGGGTTTTT
V: TRBV7-2; size: -; D: -; J: TRBJ2-7; CDR3: CASSIAGAVPGEQYF; DNA: TGTGCCAGCAGCATCGCCGGGGCGGTGCCCGGAGAGCAGTACTTC
V: TRBV10-3; size: many; D: -; J: TRBJ1-5; CDR3: CAISDGVKQPQHF; DNA: TGTGCCATCAGTGACGGGGTTAAGCAGCCCCAGCATTTT
V: TRBV15; size: -; D: TRBD1; J: TRBJ1-2; CDR3: CATSRSPGQINHKRNYGYTF; DNA: TGTGCCACCAGCAGATCTCCGGGACAGATTAATCATAAACGTAACTATGGCTACACCTTC
V: TRBV7-3; size: many; D: -; J: TRBJ1-2; CDR3: CASSSNRVAEGGYTF; DNA: TGTGCCAGCAGCTCCAACAGGGTGGCGGAGGGTGGCTACACCTTC
V: TRBV10-3; size: -; D: TRBD2; J: TRBJ2-7; CDR3: CAISARGSGTHEQYF; DNA: TGTGCCATCAGTGCTAGGGGTAGCGGGACCCACGAGCAGTACTTC
V: TRBV2; size: -; D: -; J: TRBJ1-5; CDR3: CASRGGGIGRSNQPQHF; DNA: TGTGCCAGTCGGGGGGGCGGGATCGGTCGCAGCAATCAGCCCCAGCATTTT
V: TRBV2; size: once; D: -; J: TRBJ1-1; CDR3: CASSGTLGLGMNTEAFF; DNA: TGTGCCAGCAGTGGGACCCTGGGGTTGGGGATGAACACTGAAGCTTTCTTT
V: TRBV7-9; size: -; D: TRBD1; J: TRBJ1-5; CDR3: CASSYGDRGTNQPQHF; DNA: TGTGCCAGCAGCTACGGGGACAGGGGGACCAATCAGCCCCAGCATTTT
V: TRBV7-8; size: -; D: -; J: TRBJ2-7; CDR3: CASSLAARLPYEQYF; DNA: TGTGCCAGCAGTCTCGCCGCCCGTCTTCCCTACGAGCAGTACTTC
V: TRBV13; size: -; D: TRBD1; J: TRBJ2-7; CDR3: CASSLPGQGIPDEQYF; DNA: TGTGCCAGCAGCTTACCGGGACAGGGGATTCCCGACGAGCAGTACTTC
V: TRBV10-2; size: many; D: -; J: TRBJ1-5; CDR3: CASSEGLLSPQHF; DNA: TGCGCCAGCAGTGAAGGCCTCTTATCGCCCCAGCATTTT
V: TRBV29-1; size: many; D: TRBD1; J: TRBJ1-1; CDR3: CSVGTGGNTEAFF; DNA: TGCAGCGTCGGGACAGGGGGAAACACTGAAGCTTTCTTT
V: TRBV12-3/TRBV12-4; size: many; D: TRBD1; J: TRBJ1-2; CDR3: CASSPLDRDRGYTF; DNA: TGTGCCAGCAGTCCCCTAGACAGGGATCGCGGCTACACCTTC
V: TRBV9; size: many; D: TRBD2; J: TRBJ2-7; CDR3: CASSVAGAGGSDEQYF; DNA: TGTGCCAGCAGCGTGGCTGGGGCGGGAGGGTCAGACGAGCAGTACTTC